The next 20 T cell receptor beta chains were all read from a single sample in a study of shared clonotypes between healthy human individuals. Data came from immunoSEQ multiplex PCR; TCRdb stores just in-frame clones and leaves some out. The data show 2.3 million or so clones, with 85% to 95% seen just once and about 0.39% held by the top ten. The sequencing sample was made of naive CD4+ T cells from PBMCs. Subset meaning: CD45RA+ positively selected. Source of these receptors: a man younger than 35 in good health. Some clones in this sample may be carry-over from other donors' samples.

The chain's CDR3 is CASSLTWWEGEQFF. The CDR3 bases are TGTGCCAGCAGCTTAACGTGGTGGGAGGGTGAGCAGTTCTTC. The chain employs TRBV7-3 and TRBJ2-1, with TRBD2 identical over 7 bases. The germline CDR1 and CDR2 sequences are SGHTA and FQGTGA. This CDR3 contains 14 residues. With 0 bases clipped from V and 9 bases from J, the junction kept 5 bases outside the gene matches.

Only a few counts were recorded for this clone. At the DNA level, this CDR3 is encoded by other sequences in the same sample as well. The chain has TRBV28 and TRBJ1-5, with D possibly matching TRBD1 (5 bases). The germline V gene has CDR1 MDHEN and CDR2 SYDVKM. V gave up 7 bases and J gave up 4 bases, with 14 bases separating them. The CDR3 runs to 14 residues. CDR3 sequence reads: CASNPAGGNQPQHF. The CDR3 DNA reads TGTGCCAGCAATCCCGCGGGGGGGAATCAGCCCCAGCATTTT.

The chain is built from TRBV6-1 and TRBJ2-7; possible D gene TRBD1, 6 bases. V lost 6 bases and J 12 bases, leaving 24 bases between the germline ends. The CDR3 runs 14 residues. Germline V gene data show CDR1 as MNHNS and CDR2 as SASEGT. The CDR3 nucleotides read TGTGCCAGCAGCCTTCCAAGGACAGTCCCAATTAGGTACTTC. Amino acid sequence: CASSLPRTVPIRYF.

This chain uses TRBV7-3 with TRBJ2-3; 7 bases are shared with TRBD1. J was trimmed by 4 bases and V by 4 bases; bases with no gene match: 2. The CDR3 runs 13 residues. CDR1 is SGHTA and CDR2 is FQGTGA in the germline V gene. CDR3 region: CASSSQGSDTQYF. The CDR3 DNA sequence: TGTGCCAGCAGCTCACAGGGGTCAGATACGCAGTATTTT.

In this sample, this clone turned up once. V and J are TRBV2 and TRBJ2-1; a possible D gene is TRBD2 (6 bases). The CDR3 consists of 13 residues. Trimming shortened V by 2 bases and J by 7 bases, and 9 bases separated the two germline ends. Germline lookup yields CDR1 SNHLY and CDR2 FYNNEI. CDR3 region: CASSEWGENEQFF. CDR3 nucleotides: TGTGCCAGCAGTGAATGGGGGGAGAATGAGCAGTTCTTC.

This CDR3 is CASSLPLTGADTQYF. DNA of the CDR3: TGCGCCAGCAGCTTGCCCCTGACAGGGGCAGATACGCAGTATTTT. The rearrangement joins TRBV5-1 to TRBJ2-3, with 8 bases fitting TRBD1. The CDR3 has 15 residues. V dropped 1 base and J dropped 4; count of bases not matched to a gene: 5. Germline V CDR1 and CDR2: SGHRS, YFSETQ. Filled out from reference TRBV5-1 and TRBJ2-3, the complete variable domain reads KAGVTQTPRYLIKTRGQQVTLSCSPISGHRSVSWYQQTPGQGLQFLFEYFSETQRNKGNFPGRFSGRQFSNSRSEMNVSTLELGDSALYLCASSLPLTGADTQYFGPGTRLTVL.

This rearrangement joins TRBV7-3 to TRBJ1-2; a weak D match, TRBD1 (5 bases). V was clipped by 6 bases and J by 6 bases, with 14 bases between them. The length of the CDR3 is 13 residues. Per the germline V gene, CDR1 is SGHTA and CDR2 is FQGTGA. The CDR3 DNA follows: TGTGCCAGCAGTGCGACGGGGGGAGATGGCTACACCTTC. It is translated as CASSATGGDGYTF.

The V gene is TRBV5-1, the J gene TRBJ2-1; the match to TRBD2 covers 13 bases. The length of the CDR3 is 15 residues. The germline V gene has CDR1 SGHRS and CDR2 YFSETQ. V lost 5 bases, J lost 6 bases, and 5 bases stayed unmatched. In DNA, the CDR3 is TGCGCCAGCAGAACCGGGACTAGCGGGATCAATGAGCAGTTCTTC. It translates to CASRTGTSGINEQFF.

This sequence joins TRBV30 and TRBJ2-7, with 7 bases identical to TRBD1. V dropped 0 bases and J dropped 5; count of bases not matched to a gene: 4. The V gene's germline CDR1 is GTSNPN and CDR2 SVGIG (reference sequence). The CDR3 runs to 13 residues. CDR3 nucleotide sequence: TGTGCCTGGAGTGTAACAGGGGTTCACGAGCAGTACTTC. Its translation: CAWSVTGVHEQYF.

This CDR3 is CASSSSGQGSPNYGYTF. As DNA, the CDR3 is TGTGCCAGTAGTAGCAGCGGACAGGGTTCCCCTAACTATGGCTACACCTTC. The chain has TRBV19 and TRBJ1-2, with 8 bases matching TRBD1. Germline CDR1 and CDR2: LNHDA and SQIVND (reference sequence). The CDR3 totals 17 residues. The trim removed 4 bases at V and 0 bases at J, leaving 10 bases unmatched.

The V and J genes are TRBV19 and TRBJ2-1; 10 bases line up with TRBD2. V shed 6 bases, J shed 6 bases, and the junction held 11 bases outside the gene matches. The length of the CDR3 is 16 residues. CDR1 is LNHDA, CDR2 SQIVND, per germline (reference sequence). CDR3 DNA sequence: TGTGCCAGTAGCGCAACCCTAGCGGGAGCGGGCAATGAGCAGTTCTTC. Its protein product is CASSATLAGAGNEQFF.

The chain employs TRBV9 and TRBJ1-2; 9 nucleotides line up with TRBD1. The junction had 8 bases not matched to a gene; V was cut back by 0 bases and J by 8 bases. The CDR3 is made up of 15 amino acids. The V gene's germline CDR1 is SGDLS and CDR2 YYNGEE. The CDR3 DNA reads TGTGCCAGCAGCGTAGAGGACAGGGGTATGTGGGGCTACACCTTC. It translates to CASSVEDRGMWGYTF.

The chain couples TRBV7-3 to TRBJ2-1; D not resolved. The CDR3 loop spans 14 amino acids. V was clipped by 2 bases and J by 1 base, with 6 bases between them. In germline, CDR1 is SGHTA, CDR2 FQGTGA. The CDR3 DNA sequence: TGTGCCAGCAGCTTATCTTTTTCCTACAATGAGCAGTTCTTC. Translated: CASSLSFSYNEQFF. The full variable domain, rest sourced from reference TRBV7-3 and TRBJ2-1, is GAGVSQTPSNKVTEKGKYVELRCDPISGHTALYWYRQSLGQGPEFLIYFQGTGAADDSGLPNDRFFAVRPEGSVSTLKIQRTERGDSAVYLCASSLSFSYNEQFFGPGTRLTVL.

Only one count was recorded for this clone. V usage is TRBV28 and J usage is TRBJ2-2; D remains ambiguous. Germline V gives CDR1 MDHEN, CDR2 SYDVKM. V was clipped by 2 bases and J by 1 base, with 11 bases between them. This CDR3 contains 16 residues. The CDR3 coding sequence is TGTGCCAGCAGTTTAGTTCATGGCAGGAACACCGGGGAGCTGTTTTTT. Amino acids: CASSLVHGRNTGELFF.

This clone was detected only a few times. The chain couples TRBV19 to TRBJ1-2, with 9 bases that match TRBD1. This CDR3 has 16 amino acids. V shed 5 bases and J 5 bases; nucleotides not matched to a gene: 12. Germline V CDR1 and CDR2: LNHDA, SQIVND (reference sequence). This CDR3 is CASSSPHRGRPYGYTF. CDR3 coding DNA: TGTGCCAGTAGTTCCCCCCACAGGGGGCGCCCGTATGGCTACACCTTC.

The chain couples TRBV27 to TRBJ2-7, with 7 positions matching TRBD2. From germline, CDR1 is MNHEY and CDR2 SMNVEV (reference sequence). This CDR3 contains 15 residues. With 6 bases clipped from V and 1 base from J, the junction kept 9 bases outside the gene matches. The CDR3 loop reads CASSSLRAGSYEQYF. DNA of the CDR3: TGTGCCAGCAGCTCTCTAAGAGCGGGATCCTACGAGCAGTACTTC.

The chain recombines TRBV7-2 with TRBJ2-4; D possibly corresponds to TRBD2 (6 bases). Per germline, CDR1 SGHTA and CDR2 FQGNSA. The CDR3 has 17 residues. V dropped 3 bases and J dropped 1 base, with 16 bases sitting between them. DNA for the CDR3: TGTGCCAGCAGCTTGCGGGTGGGCGGGACGGCCAAAAACATTCAGTACTTC. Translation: CASSLRVGGTAKNIQYF.

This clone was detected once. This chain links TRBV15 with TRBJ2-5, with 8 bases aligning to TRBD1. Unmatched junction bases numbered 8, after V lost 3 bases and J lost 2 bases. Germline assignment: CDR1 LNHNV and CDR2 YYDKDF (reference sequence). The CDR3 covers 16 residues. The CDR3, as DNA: TGTGCCACCAGCAGCGGACAGGGTAGGGGTCAAGAGACCCAGTACTTC. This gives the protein CATSSGQGRGQETQYF.

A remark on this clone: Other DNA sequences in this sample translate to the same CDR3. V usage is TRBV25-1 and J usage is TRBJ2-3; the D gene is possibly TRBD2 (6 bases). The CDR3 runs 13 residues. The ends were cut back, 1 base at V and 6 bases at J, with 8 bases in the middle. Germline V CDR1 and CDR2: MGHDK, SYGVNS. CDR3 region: CASSESGRDTQYF. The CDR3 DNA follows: TGTGCCAGCAGTGAATCGGGGAGGGATACGCAGTATTTT.

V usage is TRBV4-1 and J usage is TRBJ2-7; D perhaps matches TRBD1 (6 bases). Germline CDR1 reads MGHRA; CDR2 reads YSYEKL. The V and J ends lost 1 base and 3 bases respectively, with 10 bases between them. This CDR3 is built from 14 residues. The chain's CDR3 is CASSQGQGFYEQYF. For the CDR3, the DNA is TGCGCCAGCAGCCAAGGGCAGGGGTTCTACGAGCAGTACTTC.